The next 31 T cell receptor beta chains were all read from a single sample in a study of CD8+CD57+ T cells in acquired aplastic anemia. The sequenced patients had an expansion of CD8+CD57+ cells seen by flow cytometry. Profiling of TCR beta VDJ combinations and CDR3 sequences used genomic DNA as template. MiXCR, run by TCRdb on the reads, gives a single entry per CDR3 protein. The profile covers some 200,000 distinct CDR3 sequences, with less than 60% appearing a single time and about 1.7% taken by the ten largest. The sequenced sample was sorted CD4+, CD8+, or CD8+CD57+ T cells (not recorded which) from PBMCs. Receptors were obtained from a human donor with aplastic anemia.

Many counts were recorded for this clonotype. This rearrangement joins TRBV9 to TRBJ1-2; D might be TRBD1 (5 bases). The CDR3 spans 16 residues. The ends were cut back, 4 bases at V and 1 base at J, with 17 bases in the middle. The germline gives CDR1 SGDLS, CDR2 YYNGEE. The CDR3 sequence: CASSPNSDGGNYGYTF. In DNA, the CDR3 is TGTGCCAGCAGCCCCAACAGTGACGGGGGTAACTATGGCTACACCTTC.

The chain is built from TRBV18 and TRBJ2-7; D uncertain. Germline V lookup: CDR1 KGHSH, CDR2 LQKENI. This CDR3 comprises 14 residues. The V end was cut by 0 bases, the J end by 3 bases, with 9 bases between. CDR3 in DNA: TGTGCCAGCTCACCACCGTCTCAGCTCTACGAGCAGTACTTC. Amino acids: CASSPPSQLYEQYF.

The count of this clonotype is one. The chain combines TRBV10-3 with TRBJ2-6; TRBD1 is a possible D gene (5 bases). Germline CDR1 reads ENHRY; CDR2 reads SYGVKD. Trimming pared 4 bases from V and 1 base from J, leaving 8 bases between. CDR3 size: 15 residues. The CDR3 coding sequence is TGTGCCATCAGTGGACAGCTATCTGGGGCCAACGTCCTGACTTTC. Protein: CAISGQLSGANVLTF.

The chain combines TRBV2 with TRBJ1-2; D is ambiguous. Trimming shortened V by 5 bases and J by 3 bases, and 13 bases separated the two germline ends. The germline V gene has CDR1 SNHLY and CDR2 FYNNEI. There are 14 residues in the CDR3. CDR3 sequence (DNA): TGTGCCAGCAGTCGTCAGGAGAGCTACTATGGCTACACCTTC. Translating it yields CASSRQESYYGYTF.

The V call is TRBV6-4, the J call TRBJ2-1, with 7 bases aligning to TRBD2. Germline V gives CDR1 MRHNA, CDR2 SNTAGT. This CDR3 contains 16 residues. V lost 2 bases and J lost 4; bases outside the gene matches: 8. CDR3 protein: CASSDLSRGTYNEQFF. CDR3 DNA sequence: TGTGCCAGCAGTGACCTTTCGCGGGGGACTTACAATGAGCAGTTCTTC.

Details on this clonotype: Germline is not matched at one junction end, which may reflect a read error. The V and J genes are TRBV3-1 and TRBJ1-3; 9 bases agree with TRBD1. CDR1 LGHDT and CDR2 YNNKEL come from the germline V gene (reference sequence). CDR3 length: 15 amino acids. The CDR3 protein is CASSPTGGTGNTIHF. The DNA for the CDR3 is TGTGCCAGCAGCCCGACAGGGGGTACTGGAAACACCATACATTTT.

The CDR3 spells CSARPRGREAFF. CDR3 nucleotide sequence: TGCAGTGCTAGACCGAGGGGGCGCGAAGCTTTCTTT. The chain combines TRBV20-1 with TRBJ1-1, with TRBD1 matching over 7 bases. The CDR3 has 12 residues. Germline values: CDR1 DFQATT, CDR2 SNEGSKA (reference sequence). V lost 2 bases and J lost 8; bases outside the gene matches: 5.

This clonotype has more than one count but fewer than ten. The chain carries TRBV24-1 and TRBJ2-7, with 11 bases identical to TRBD1. The CDR3 loop spans 13 amino acids. Germline CDR1 and CDR2: KGHDR and SFDVKD. The V gene end was trimmed by 9 bases and the J gene end by 5 bases; junction bases not matched to a gene: 5. CDR3 DNA sequence: TGTGCCACCGAGGACAGGGGGCGGGACGAGCAGTACTTC. Protein sequence: CATEDRGRDEQYF.

Notes on this clonotype: A much larger clone lies a single base off, so this may be a read error. The gene calls are TRBV5-4 and TRBJ2-2; either TRBD1 or TRBD2 may fit D (5 bases each). The CDR3 runs 16 residues. Germline V CDR1 and CDR2: SGHNT, YYREEE (reference sequence). Trimming stripped 1 base from V and 4 bases from J, with 14 bases between. The chain's CDR3 is CASSLRAEGRTGELFF. CDR3 sequence (DNA): TGTGCCAGCAGCTTGAGGGCAGAGGGACGCACCGGGGAGCTGTTTTTT.

Concerning this clonotype: Possible read error: a much larger clone is one base away. The chain carries TRBV3-1 and TRBJ2-7; no clear D. V lost 7 bases to trimming and J lost 2 bases, with 15 bases between them. The V gene's germline CDR1 is LGHDT and CDR2 YNNKEL (reference sequence). The length of the CDR3 is 14 residues. CDR3 sequence: CASIQDPNTYEQYF. Written as DNA, the CDR3 is TGTGCCAGCATCCAGGACCCTAATACCTACGAGCAGTACTTC.

As for this clonotype: This may be a read error: a much more frequent sequence differs by one nucleotide. The J gene is TRBJ1-2, the V gene TRBV6-1, with D unclear. Trimming removed 5 bases at V and 8 bases at J, with 15 bases between. Germline loops: CDR1 MNHNS, CDR2 SASEGT. The CDR3 contains 13 residues. CDR3 in amino acids: CASSLGSHRGYTF. The CDR3 DNA reads TGTGCCAGCAGTCTGGGTTCCCATCGGGGCTACACCTTC.

V usage is TRBV2 and J usage is TRBJ2-1; D ambiguous. The V end was cut by 5 bases, the J end by 3 bases, with 8 bases between. This CDR3 is built from 13 residues. Germline V gene data show CDR1 as SNHLY and CDR2 as FYNNEI. The CDR3: CASSKDFYNEQFF. In DNA form, the CDR3 reads TGTGCCAGCAGTAAAGACTTCTACAATGAGCAGTTCTTC. Looking up the rest from reference TRBV2 and TRBJ2-1 gives the full variable domain: EPEVTQTPSHQVTQMGQEVILRCVPISNHLYFYWYRQILGQKVEFLVSFYNNEISEKSEIFDDQFSVERPDGSNFTLKIRSTKLEDSAMYFCASSKDFYNEQFFGPGTRLTVL.

This clonotype has a count of ten or more. This sequence joins TRBV6-1 and TRBJ2-3, with D unclear. The V end was cut by 3 bases, the J end by 1 base, with 11 bases between. Looked up from germline, CDR1 is MNHNS and CDR2 is SASEGT. This CDR3 is built from 15 residues. CDR3 in amino acids: CASSDLSVGTDTQYF. The CDR3 bases are TGTGCCAGCAGTGATCTGAGTGTCGGCACAGATACGCAGTATTTT.

The chain couples TRBV20-1 to TRBJ1-6; TRBD1 might be the D (5 bases). The CDR3 sequence is 13 residues long. Trimming took 1 base from V and 11 from J, leaving 12 bases between them. Germline CDR1 DFQATT, CDR2 SNEGSKA (reference sequence). CDR3 bases: TGCAGTGCTAGAGCTGGGGGGGAAACACCCCTCCACTTT. Translation: CSARAGGETPLHF.

V gene TRBV19 combines with J gene TRBJ1-3; D perhaps matches TRBD1 (5 bases). Germline V CDR1 and CDR2: LNHDA, SQIVND (reference sequence). CDR3 length: 14 amino acids. V shed 5 bases and J shed 4 bases, with 12 bases lying between them. The chain's CDR3 is CASSSGGGGNTIYF. The CDR3 DNA reads TGTGCCAGTAGTTCGGGGGGAGGCGGAAACACCATATATTTT.

This clonotype occurred many times. This chain links TRBV9 with TRBJ2-7; 8 bases are a match to TRBD1. The length of the CDR3 is 19 residues. Germline values: CDR1 SGDLS, CDR2 YYNGEE. Trimming removed 3 bases from V and 3 bases from J; junction bases left unmatched: 20. For the CDR3, the DNA is TGTGCCAGCAGCGGCGCTCGGGACAGGCCCTCGGGGGCAATCTACGAGCAGTACTTC. Translating gives CASSGARDRPSGAIYEQYF.

In this sample, this clonotype is medium-sized. J is TRBJ1-5 and V is TRBV9, with D perhaps matching TRBD1 (5 bases). The CDR3 covers 14 residues. V lost 0 bases and J lost 4, with 8 bases in between. The germline V gene has CDR1 SGDLS and CDR2 YYNGEE. The CDR3 loop is CASSVDGANQPQHF. The DNA for the CDR3 is TGTGCCAGCAGCGTAGATGGGGCTAATCAGCCCCAGCATTTT.

V gene TRBV10-3 combines with J gene TRBJ2-5; TRBD2 matches 12 bases. This CDR3 contains 15 residues. Germline V lookup: CDR1 ENHRY, CDR2 SYGVKD. J lost 3 bases, V lost 10 bases, and 9 bases had no gene match. Here the CDR3 DNA reads TGTGCCACAACTCCACTAGCGGGGGGCGAAGAGACCCAGTACTTC. This gives the protein CATTPLAGGEETQYF.

In its sample, this clonotype was seen many times. The J gene is TRBJ2-1, the V gene TRBV5-1; 9 bases align to TRBD1. The trim removed 3 bases at V and 7 bases at J, leaving 2 bases unmatched. CDR3 size: 13 residues. Germline CDR1 is SGHRS and CDR2 is YFSETQ. CDR3 DNA: TGCGCCAGCAGCTCCGGGACAGGGAATGAGCAGTTCTTC. Translating it yields CASSSGTGNEQFF.

This chain connects TRBV10-3 to TRBJ1-1; D uncertain. CDR1 and CDR2 from the germline V gene are ENHRY and SYGVKD. V was pared by 0 bases and J by 11 bases, with 13 bases between. This CDR3 has 13 amino acids. DNA for the CDR3: TGTGCCATCAGTGAGTCGAAGTTGGCAAGGGCTTTCTTT. Encoded protein: CAISESKLARAFF.

V gene TRBV7-3 combines with J gene TRBJ2-3; D is perhaps TRBD2 (6 bases). Trimming removed 5 bases from V and 2 bases from J, with 8 bases in between. Germline loops: CDR1 SGHTA, CDR2 FQGTGA. The CDR3 totals 13 residues. The CDR3: CASSRTITDTQYF. The CDR3 nucleotides read TGTGCCAGCAGCCGGACTATCACAGATACGCAGTATTTT.

This clonotype was counted many times. V usage is TRBV5-1 and J usage is TRBJ1-3, with D possibly matching TRBD1 (5 bases). This CDR3 contains 16 residues. Germline CDR1 and CDR2: SGHRS and YFSETQ. Between the trimmed V and J ends, which lost 4 bases and 0 bases, there was a span of 14 bases. The CDR3 loop is CASSTTGRGSGNTIYF. The CDR3, as DNA: TGCGCCAGCAGCACGACGGGACGGGGCTCTGGAAACACCATATATTTT.

V gene TRBV4-2 combines with J gene TRBJ2-7; TRBD2 matches at 10 bases. V lost 4 bases and J lost 5; bases outside the gene matches: 8. This CDR3 region has 15 residues. Germline lookup yields CDR1 LGHNA and CDR2 YNFKEQ. The CDR3 DNA reads TGTGCCAGCAGCCGAGAGCGGGAGGGGAGCGACGAGCAGTACTTC. Its translation is CASSREREGSDEQYF.

Regarding this clonotype: This sequence may be a read error, since a much larger clone differs from it by one base. This chain links TRBV5-1 with TRBJ2-6; 8 bases fit TRBD2. Germline V gene data show CDR1 as SGHRS and CDR2 as YFSETQ. The length of the CDR3 is 15 residues. CDR3: CASTPGGLGANALTF. The CDR3 nucleotides are TGCGCCAGCACCCCGGGGGGGCTGGGGGCCAACGCCCTGACTTTC.

A single count supports this clonotype. The CDR3 loop is CASRTGVEGYTF. CDR3 coding DNA: TGTGCCAGCAGGACCGGGGTCGAAGGCTACACCTTC. The chain is built from TRBV2 and TRBJ1-2; the D is unclear. The CDR3 extends over 12 amino acids. Trimming took 6 bases from V and 8 from J, leaving 13 bases between them. Germline assignment: CDR1 SNHLY and CDR2 FYNNEI.

The sample holds many counts of this clonotype. CDR3 nucleotides: TGCGCCAGCAGCTCTGGGGCGGCGGGGGGAGAGACCCAGTACTTC. The encoded protein is CASSSGAAGGETQYF. This chain uses TRBV5-1 with TRBJ2-5; 8 bases fit TRBD2. CDR1 SGHRS and CDR2 YFSETQ come from the germline V gene. The trim removed 3 bases at V and 4 bases at J, leaving 8 bases unmatched. There are 15 residues in the CDR3.

This clonotype was counted ten times or more. Here the CDR3 reads CASSLVSAEQETQYF. CDR3 nucleotide sequence: TGTGCCAGCAGCCTTGTATCAGCGGAGCAAGAGACCCAGTACTTC. The chain has TRBV5-6 and TRBJ2-5; D possibly corresponds to TRBD2 (5 bases). The CDR3 contains 15 residues. Trimming shortened V by 4 bases and J by 2 bases, and 15 bases separated the two germline ends. Germline V gives CDR1 SGHDT, CDR2 YYEEEE. The complete variable domain, with remaining parts taken from reference TRBV5-6 and TRBJ2-5, reads DAGVTQSPTHLIKTRGQQVTLRCSPKSGHDTVSWYQQALGQGPQFIFQYYEEEERQRGNFPDRFSGHQFPNYSSELNVNALLLGDSALYLCASSLVSAEQETQYFGPGTRLLVL.

In the case of this clonotype: The CDR3 end shows no conserved phenylalanine or tryptophan, and so a read error is likely. V is TRBV12-3 or TRBV12-4 and J is TRBJ2-2; the D gene is possibly TRBD1 (8 bases). CDR3 length: 13 amino acids. Trimming pared 11 bases from V and 7 bases from J, leaving 17 bases between. The CDR3 spells CAQGAGRGGELFS. The DNA of the CDR3 is TGTGCCCAGGGGGCGGGGAGGGGCGGGGAGCTGTTTTCT.

This clonotype was seen more than once but under ten times. J is TRBJ1-2 and V is TRBV3-1; 9 positions match TRBD1. CDR1 LGHDT and CDR2 YNNKEL come from the germline V gene (reference sequence). The CDR3 is made up of 17 amino acids. Trimming at V came to 0 bases and at J to 7 bases, leaving 12 bases not matched to a gene. CDR3 coding DNA: TGTGCCAGCAGCCAAGATTGGAGGACCGCGGACAGGGGTGGCTACACCTTC. Translated: CASSQDWRTADRGGYTF.

This sequence joins TRBV29-1 and TRBJ2-7, with D uncertain. Germline CDR1 and CDR2: SQVTM and ANQGSEA. The V and J ends lost 7 bases and 7 bases respectively, with 17 bases between them. The CDR3 contains 12 residues. CDR3 in DNA: TGCAGCGCCCTGGTGACATTCCAGGAGCAGTACTTC. The encoded protein is CSALVTFQEQYF.

This clonotype was seen a handful of times. The chain recombines TRBV28 with TRBJ1-5; 7 bases are a match to TRBD1. The germline CDR1 and CDR2 sequences are MDHEN and SYDVKM. This CDR3 has 15 amino acids. Germline trimming cut 2 bases from V and 4 bases from J; bases unmatched to any gene: 5. This CDR3 reads CASSLAGGSNQPQHF. The CDR3 DNA is TGTGCCAGCAGTTTAGCAGGGGGGTCGAATCAGCCCCAGCATTTT.